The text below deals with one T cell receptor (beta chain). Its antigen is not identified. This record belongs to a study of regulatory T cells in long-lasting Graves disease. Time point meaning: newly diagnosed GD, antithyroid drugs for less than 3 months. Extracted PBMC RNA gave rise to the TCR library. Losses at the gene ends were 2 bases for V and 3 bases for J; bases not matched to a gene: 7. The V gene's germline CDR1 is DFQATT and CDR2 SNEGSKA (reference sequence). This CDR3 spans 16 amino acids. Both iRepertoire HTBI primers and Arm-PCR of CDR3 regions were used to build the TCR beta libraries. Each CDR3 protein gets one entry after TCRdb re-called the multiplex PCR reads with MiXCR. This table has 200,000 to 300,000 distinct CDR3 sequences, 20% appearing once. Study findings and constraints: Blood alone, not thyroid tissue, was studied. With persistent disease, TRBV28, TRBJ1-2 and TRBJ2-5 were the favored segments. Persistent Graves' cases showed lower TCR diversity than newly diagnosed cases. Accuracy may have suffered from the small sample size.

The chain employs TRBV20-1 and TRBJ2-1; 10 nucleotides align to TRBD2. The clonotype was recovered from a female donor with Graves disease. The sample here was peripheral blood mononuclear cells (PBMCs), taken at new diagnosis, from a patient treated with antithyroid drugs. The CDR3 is CSARTRLAGDYNEQFF. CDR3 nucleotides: TGCAGTGCTAGAACCCGGCTAGCGGGAGACTACAATGAGCAGTTCTTC.